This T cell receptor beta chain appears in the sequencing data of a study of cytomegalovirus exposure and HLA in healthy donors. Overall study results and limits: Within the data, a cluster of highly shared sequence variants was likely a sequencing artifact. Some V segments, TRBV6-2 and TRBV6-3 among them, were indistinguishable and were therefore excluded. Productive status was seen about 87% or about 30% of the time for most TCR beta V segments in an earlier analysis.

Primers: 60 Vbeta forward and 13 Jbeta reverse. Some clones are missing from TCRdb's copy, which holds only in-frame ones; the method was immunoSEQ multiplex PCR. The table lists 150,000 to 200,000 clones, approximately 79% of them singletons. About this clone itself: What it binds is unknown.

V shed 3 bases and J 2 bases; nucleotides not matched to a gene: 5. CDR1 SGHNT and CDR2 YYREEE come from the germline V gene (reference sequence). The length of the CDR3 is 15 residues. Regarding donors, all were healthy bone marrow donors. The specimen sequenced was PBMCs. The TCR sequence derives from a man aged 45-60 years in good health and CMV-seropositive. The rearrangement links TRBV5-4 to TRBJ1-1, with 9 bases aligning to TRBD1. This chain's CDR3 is CASSSGTGTNTEAFF. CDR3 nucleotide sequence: TGTGCCAGCAGCTCGGGGACAGGGACTAACACTGAAGCTTTCTTT.